This paragraph covers one T cell receptor (beta chain) sequence. The sample comes from a study of blood T cell repertoires in COVID-19. Assay used: immunoSEQ multiplex PCR; TCRdb lists only in-frame clones, some missing. The sample carries approximately 440,000 clones, less than 95% recorded once. Participants were placed into cohorts based on the clinical history they reported. This TCR derives from a man between 18 and 35 years old who had recovered from COVID-19. The sample comprised PBMCs or T cells enriched from blood (not recorded which).

CDR3 in amino acids: CASRRTSGSSYEQYF. As DNA, the CDR3 is TGTGCCAGCAGGCGGACTAGCGGAAGCTCCTACGAGCAGTACTTC. V usage is TRBV28 and J usage is TRBJ2-7; 10 nucleotides agree with TRBD2. V shed 6 bases, J shed 0 bases, and the junction held 5 bases outside the gene matches. The germline V gene encodes CDR1 MDHEN and CDR2 SYDVKM. The length of the CDR3 is 15 residues. Using reference TRBV28 and TRBJ2-7 for the parts outside the CDR3, the full variable domain is DVKVTQSSRYLVKRTGEKVFLECVQDMDHENMFWYRQDPGLGLRLIYFSYDVKMKEKGDIPEGYSVSREKKERFSLILESASTNQTSMYLCASRRTSGSSYEQYFGPGTRLTVT.